The following is a T cell receptor (beta chain) sequence with its context. Its antigen is currently unknown. Germline V gene data show CDR1 as DFQATT and CDR2 as SNEGSKA (reference sequence). The V and J ends lost 3 bases and 2 bases respectively, with 8 bases between them. The CDR3 runs to 12 residues. Primers used in a second PCR of roughly 6 to 11 cycles were a sample-barcoded 5' primer and a J-beta primer mix. One entry per CDR3 protein results from TCRdb running MiXCR on the 5' RACE reads. The sample has roughly 1,500,000 distinct CDR3 sequences; around two fifths are singletons. The data belong to a study of blood T cells in healthy people across ages. Overall study results and limits: Shifts in expanded clonotypes may have been confounded by donor CMV status, which was unknown. While age rose, TCR beta diversity per million T cells dropped in a roughly linear way.

The genes are TRBV20-1 and TRBJ2-7; no definite D call. The source material was blood. The source of this sequence is a woman in her late teens or twenties in good health. DNA of the CDR3: TGCAGTGCTAGTCCGCTTACCTACGAGCAGTACTTC. Protein product: CSASPLTYEQYF.